The 5 T cell receptor beta chains in this list originate from one sample, sequenced in a study of blood T cell repertoires in COVID-19. This table comes from immunoSEQ multiplex PCR, and its TCRdb copy is limited to in-frame clones, with some not included. The sample records roughly 380,000 clones, over 75% being singletons. Input material: peripheral blood. Source of these receptors: a woman aged 40 to 49 with COVID-19, enrolled during active disease.

V gene TRBV4-1 combines with J gene TRBJ2-5; 14 nucleotides align to TRBD2. The CDR3 is 18 amino acids. Unmatched junction bases numbered 9, after V lost 2 bases and J lost 4 bases. Looked up from germline, CDR1 is MGHRA and CDR2 is YSYEKL. The CDR3 loop is CASSQPTSGGVESETQYF. CDR3 DNA sequence: TGCGCCAGCAGCCAACCGACTAGCGGGGGGGTTGAATCAGAGACCCAGTACTTC.

This rearrangement joins TRBV18 to TRBJ1-1; the D is unclear. The CDR3 length is 13 residues. V was clipped by 3 bases and J by 8 bases, with 13 bases between them. Germline V CDR1 and CDR2: KGHSH, LQKENI. The CDR3 coding sequence is TGTGCCAGCTCACCTCTTTGGCGGGAAGAAGCTTTCTTT. It codes for CASSPLWREEAFF.

About this clone itself: Other nucleotide sequences from this sample produce the same CDR3. The rearrangement uses TRBV27 and TRBJ2-7, with 7 positions matching TRBD2. CDR1 MNHEY and CDR2 SMNVEV come from the germline V gene (reference sequence). V gave up 5 bases and J gave up 2 bases; unmatched junction bases: 6. The CDR3 runs 14 residues. The CDR3 spells CASSPGLAAYEQYF. CDR3 coding DNA: TGTGCCAGCAGTCCTGGGCTAGCGGCCTACGAGCAGTACTTC.

This chain links TRBV11-3 with TRBJ2-3; possible D gene TRBD2, 6 bases. This CDR3 has 16 residues. Germline assignment: CDR1 SGHNT and CDR2 YENEEA. Trimming left V 1 base short and J 0 bases short, with 11 bases between. The CDR3 DNA reads TGTGCCAGCAGCTTAGGTCGTCTAGCGAGCACAGATACGCAGTATTTT. This gives the protein CASSLGRLASTDTQYF.

Details on this clone: At one boundary the junction diverges from the germline segment, which might be a read error. The chain joins TRBV11-2 to TRBJ2-1, with 8 bases identical to TRBD2. From germline, CDR1 is SGHAT and CDR2 FQNNGV. The CDR3 loop spans 11 amino acids. CDR3 nucleotides: TGTGCCAGCAGCGTTGGACTAGCCACGGTCTTC. Amino acids: CASSVGLATVF.